This section outlines one TCR beta chain sequence together with its context. The data originate from a study of control samples from healthy donors and cancer patients. The CDR3 sequence is 13 residues long. V was cut by 2 bases and J by 7 bases, with 11 bases left in between. Germline V gene data show CDR1 as SQVTM and CDR2 as ANQGSEA. TCRdb keeps only in-frame clones here, not all; method: immunoSEQ multiplex PCR. The sample includes about 180,000 clones, approximately 92% of them seen just once. This receptor was obtained from a man aged 25-45 years in good health. The J gene is TRBJ2-2, the V gene TRBV29-1; D possibly corresponds to TRBD2 (6 bases). Sequenced material: blood. Here the CDR3 DNA reads TGCAGCGTTGAAACTAGCTCTGTCGGGGAGCTGTTTTTT. Translated, it gives CSVETSSVGELFF.